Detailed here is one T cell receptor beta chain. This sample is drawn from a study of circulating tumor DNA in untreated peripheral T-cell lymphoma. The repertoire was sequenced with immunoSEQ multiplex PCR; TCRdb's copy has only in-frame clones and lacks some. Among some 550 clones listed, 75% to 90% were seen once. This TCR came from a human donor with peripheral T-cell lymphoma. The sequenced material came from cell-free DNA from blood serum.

The CDR3 loop is CASSQEAGYGNQPQHF. The CDR3 coding sequence is TGCGCCAGCAGCCAAGAAGCAGGGTACGGCAATCAGCCCCAGCATTTT. This chain links TRBV4-1 with TRBJ1-5; weak D call: TRBD1 (5 bases). Germline V gives CDR1 MGHRA, CDR2 YSYEKL. This CDR3 comprises 16 residues. Trimming took 0 bases from V and 2 from J, leaving 11 bases between them.